The 20 T cell receptor beta chains reported below all come from one sample, sequenced in a study of identical twins (dated by TCRdb to 2016 to 2017). Library prep was done by 5' RACE. Data came from an Illumina HiSeq 2000. TCRdb reworked the public reads: Q25 trimming with fastp, MiXCR clone assembly, productive beta chains retained. Rows merge per CDR3 protein into single entries with the most common DNA and genes. Present in this sample are around 960,000 distinct CDR3 sequences, around 12% of which were seen just once. The ten biggest clones cover about 1.6% of the sample. This sample was also put to use in a study of yellow fever vaccine responses in identical twins.

Sample: PBMCs. The receptors were gathered from a woman aged 18-29 years in good health.

In this sample, this clonotype turned up a few times. This chain connects TRBV20-1 to TRBJ1-4; D not resolved. CDR1 DFQATT and CDR2 SNEGSKA come from the germline V gene (reference sequence). Trimming stripped 0 bases from V and 8 bases from J, with 13 bases between. The length of the CDR3 is 14 residues. CDR3 loop: CSARDGGLKEKLFF. CDR3 DNA: TGCAGTGCTAGAGACGGAGGGTTGAAGGAAAAACTGTTTTTT.

The V gene is TRBV6-4, the J gene TRBJ2-7, with unresolved D. V lost 0 bases, J lost 6 bases, and 3 bases lay in between. This CDR3 region has 11 residues. CDR1 is MRHNA and CDR2 is SNTAGT in the germline V gene. The CDR3 DNA reads as TGTGCCAGCAGTGACTCCGGCGAGCAGTACGTC. It specifies CASSDSGEQYV.

This chain uses TRBV5-1 with TRBJ2-1; D call uncertain. In germline, CDR1 is SGHRS, CDR2 YFSETQ. The CDR3 covers 13 residues. V was pared by 6 bases and J by 7 bases, with 14 bases between. CDR3 sequence: CASKAGPENEQFF. In DNA, the CDR3 is TGCGCCAGCAAGGCCGGGCCGGAGAATGAGCAGTTCTTC. Looking up the rest from reference TRBV5-1 and TRBJ2-1 gives the full variable domain: KAGVTQTPRYLIKTRGQQVTLSCSPISGHRSVSWYQQTPGQGLQFLFEYFSETQRNKGNFPGRFSGRQFSNSRSEMNVSTLELGDSALYLCASKAGPENEQFFGPGTRLTVL.

Ten or more counts support this clonotype. The chain uses TRBV24-1 and TRBJ1-5, with 7 bases identical to TRBD1. V gave up 4 bases and J gave up 0 bases; unmatched junction bases: 2. The CDR3 covers 15 residues. Germline V gene data show CDR1 as KGHDR and CDR2 as SFDVKD. The CDR3 DNA follows: TGTGCCACCAGTGACGGGACAGTTAGCAATCAGCCCCAGCATTTT. Its translation: CATSDGTVSNQPQHF.

The chain links TRBV7-9 to TRBJ1-6; the match to TRBD1 covers 8 bases. The CDR3 has 16 residues. Germline V gene lookup returns CDR1 SEHNR and CDR2 FQNEAQ (reference sequence). With V trimmed by 4 bases and J by 9 bases, 11 bases remained unmatched. CDR3 loop: CASSSTGTGWGSPLHF. In nucleotides, the CDR3 is TGTGCCAGCAGCTCCACGGGGACAGGCTGGGGTTCACCCCTCCACTTT.

The chain is built from TRBV19 and TRBJ2-5; D is uncertain. This CDR3 region has 15 residues. Germline V gives CDR1 LNHDA, CDR2 SQIVND (reference sequence). The germline V and J ends were trimmed by 9 bases and 1 base, with 18 bases remaining between them. CDR3 nucleotide sequence: TGTGCCAGCGGTATCGGAACGGGTCTCCAAGAGACCCAGTACTTC. Amino acids: CASGIGTGLQETQYF.

The table lists this clonotype with a few counts. The J gene is TRBJ1-4, the V gene TRBV7-8, with D possibly being TRBD1 (5 bases). The V gene lost 5 bases and the J gene lost 8 bases, with 21 bases spanning the gap. Per germline, CDR1 SGHVS and CDR2 FQNEAQ. The CDR3 consists of 16 residues. In nucleotides, the CDR3 is TGTGCCAGCAGCAAACGACCCCGGGGCGAGTCGGAAAAACTGTTTTTT. As protein: CASSKRPRGESEKLFF.

The rearrangement links TRBV5-1 to TRBJ2-2, with TRBD2 matching over 12 bases. Trimming at V came to 0 bases and at J to 1 base, leaving 7 bases not matched to a gene. The CDR3 is 19 residues long. Germline V lookup: CDR1 SGHRS, CDR2 YFSETQ. The CDR3 coding sequence is TGCGCCAGCAGCTTGGTTGGACTAGCGGGAATCCAGAACACCGGGGAGCTGTTTTTT. Amino acids: CASSLVGLAGIQNTGELFF.

This clonotype was counted only a few times. At one boundary the junction diverges from the germline segment, which might be a read error. The genes are TRBV6-1 and TRBJ2-1, with D tentatively TRBD2 (6 bases). The CDR3 is 14 residues long. Germline loops: CDR1 MNHNS, CDR2 SASEGT. The CDR3 spells CTSSAGSVYNEQFF. The CDR3 DNA is TGTACCAGCAGTGCGGGGTCGGTCTACAATGAGCAGTTCTTC.

This clonotype was seen a handful of times. The chain has TRBV12-3 or TRBV12-4 and TRBJ2-5; D may be TRBD2 (6 bases). Deletions cut 5 bases from V and 0 bases from J, with 16 bases between. This CDR3 has 16 amino acids. For the CDR3, the DNA is TGTGCCAGCAGTCCCCGGGACTGGTCCTACCAAGAGACCCAGTACTTC. The encoded protein is CASSPRDWSYQETQYF.

V gene TRBV20-1 combines with J gene TRBJ2-5; D is undetermined. Germline V lookup: CDR1 DFQATT, CDR2 SNEGSKA (reference sequence). V lost 2 bases, J lost 0 bases, and 7 bases lay in between. CDR3 length equals 13 residues. CDR3 DNA: TGCAGTGCTAGATCACACTACCAAGAGACCCAGTACTTC. It specifies CSARSHYQETQYF.

This clonotype turned up a few times. The chain employs TRBV3-1 and TRBJ2-2, with D perhaps TRBD1 or TRBD2 (5 bases each). Per the germline V gene, CDR1 is LGHDT and CDR2 is YNNKEL (reference sequence). Trimming left V 3 bases short and J 4 bases short, with 6 bases between. The CDR3 covers 13 residues. The CDR3 loop reads CASSHGGTGELFF. The CDR3 DNA reads as TGTGCCAGCAGCCATGGGGGCACCGGGGAGCTGTTTTTT.

The genes are TRBV11-2 and TRBJ2-1, with D maybe TRBD1 (7 bases). Germline V gene data show CDR1 as SGHAT and CDR2 as FQNNGV. Trimming pared 0 bases from V and 3 bases from J, leaving 18 bases between. CDR3 length: 18 amino acids. The CDR3, as DNA: TGTGCCAGCAGCTTAGATTTCCAGGGGGGTCCTCGCTACAATGAGCAGTTCTTC. It specifies CASSLDFQGGPRYNEQFF.

This clonotype was observed many times. This sequence joins TRBV20-1 and TRBJ2-1; 15 positions agree with TRBD2. This CDR3 region has 18 residues. Germline V gives CDR1 DFQATT, CDR2 SNEGSKA (reference sequence). The ends lost 0 bases at V and 3 bases at J; junction bases unmatched: 6. For the CDR3, the DNA is TGCAGTGCTAGAGATTGGGGACTAGCGGGAGGCGGCTACAATGAGCAGTTCTTC. This codes for CSARDWGLAGGGYNEQFF.

Here the CDR3 DNA reads TGCAGTGCCGGTAGTCCGTACCAAGAGACCCAGTACTTC. Its translation: CSAGSPYQETQYF. This chain links TRBV20-1 with TRBJ2-5; D unresolved. The CDR3 runs 13 residues. Germline assignment: CDR1 DFQATT and CDR2 SNEGSKA (reference sequence). V was cut by 6 bases and J by 0 bases, with 11 bases left in between.

A word on this clonotype: It may be a read error: a sequence one base away is much more abundant. The chain joins TRBV3-1 to TRBJ2-3; D call uncertain. The CDR3 length is 13 residues. CDR1 is LGHDT and CDR2 is YNNKEL in the germline V gene (reference sequence). CDR3 in amino acids: CASSQSRHGLECF. The CDR3 nucleotides read TGTGCCAGCAGCCAATCACGACACGGGCTAGAGTGTTTT.

This clonotype was observed a handful of times. CDR3 in DNA: TGCAGTGCTAGAGACGGGTCGGCTAATGAAAAACTGTTTTTT. Translation gives CSARDGSANEKLFF. The rearrangement links TRBV20-1 to TRBJ1-4; D gene uncertain. The CDR3 covers 14 residues. Germline V gene sequence: CDR1 DFQATT, CDR2 SNEGSKA (reference sequence). Trimming removed 0 bases at V and 3 bases at J, with 8 bases between.

This clonotype was seen only a few times. The chain joins TRBV3-1 to TRBJ1-4; D gene uncertain. CDR3 length: 15 amino acids. V was cut by 3 bases and J by 10 bases, with 18 bases left in between. CDR1 and CDR2 from the germline V gene are LGHDT and YNNKEL (reference sequence). The CDR3 spells CASSQTKAPGVKLFF. CDR3 nucleotides: TGTGCCAGCAGCCAGACCAAGGCCCCAGGCGTAAAACTGTTTTTT.

This clonotype appeared a few times. The V gene is TRBV6-1, the J gene TRBJ1-3, with D unresolved. This CDR3 region has 15 residues. Germline CDR1 is MNHNS and CDR2 is SASEGT. V gave up 5 bases and J gave up 0 bases, with 11 bases separating them. The CDR3 sequence: CASSQKIRSGNTIYF. For the CDR3, the DNA is TGTGCCAGCAGTCAGAAAATCCGCTCTGGAAACACCATATATTTT.

This clonotype was recorded a few times. The chain carries TRBV29-1 and TRBJ2-3; D may be TRBD1 or TRBD2 (7 bases each). In germline, CDR1 is SQVTM, CDR2 ANQGSEA. The CDR3 sequence is 15 residues long. V dropped 4 bases and J dropped 3 bases, with 17 bases sitting between them. In DNA form, the CDR3 reads TGCAGCGTTGCCCTAGACAGGGAGGGGACAGATACGCAGTATTTT. Its translation is CSVALDREGTDTQYF.